One sample yielded the 3 T cell receptor beta chains listed below, sequenced in a study of blood T cell repertoires in COVID-19 (TCRdb year 2020). The method was the immunoSEQ multiplex PCR assay. Held by TCRdb, this immuneACCESS table contains in-frame sequences only and omits some clones. Under half of the omission traces to an unresolved V gene where checked; the cause of the rest is unknown. This sample has about 130,000 clones in its table, and 75% to 85% of those were observed once. The ten largest account for approximately 35% of the sample. The specimen was peripheral blood. The origin of the receptors is a man in his forties or fifties with active or convalescent COVID-19.

This clone was seen more than once but under ten times. The chain carries TRBV6-6 and TRBJ1-6; D ambiguous. The germline V gene encodes CDR1 MNHNY and CDR2 SVGAGI (reference sequence). The length of the CDR3 is 15 residues. Deletions cut 6 bases from V and 7 bases from J, with 16 bases between. CDR3: CASRSPGAENSPLHF. The CDR3 DNA is TGTGCCAGCAGATCCCCCGGAGCCGAGAATTCACCCCTCCACTTT.

V usage is TRBV30 and J usage is TRBJ2-5; TRBD1 matches 11 bases. CDR3 length: 18 amino acids. The junction had 15 bases not matched to a gene; V was cut back by 2 bases and J by 4 bases. The V gene's germline CDR1 is GTSNPN and CDR2 SVGIG (reference sequence). CDR3 region: CAWSHPILPGTGGETQYF. The CDR3 DNA sequence: TGTGCCTGGAGTCATCCAATACTGCCCGGGACAGGGGGAGAGACCCAGTACTTC.

This rearrangement joins TRBV10-3 to TRBJ1-5; 8 nucleotides match TRBD1. V lost 6 bases and J lost 2; bases outside the gene matches: 3. The CDR3 sequence is 14 residues long. CDR1 and CDR2 from the germline V gene are ENHRY and SYGVKD. The CDR3 DNA follows: TGTGCCATCAGCTTGACAGGGGGCAATCAGCCCCAGCATTTT. This encodes CAISLTGGNQPQHF.